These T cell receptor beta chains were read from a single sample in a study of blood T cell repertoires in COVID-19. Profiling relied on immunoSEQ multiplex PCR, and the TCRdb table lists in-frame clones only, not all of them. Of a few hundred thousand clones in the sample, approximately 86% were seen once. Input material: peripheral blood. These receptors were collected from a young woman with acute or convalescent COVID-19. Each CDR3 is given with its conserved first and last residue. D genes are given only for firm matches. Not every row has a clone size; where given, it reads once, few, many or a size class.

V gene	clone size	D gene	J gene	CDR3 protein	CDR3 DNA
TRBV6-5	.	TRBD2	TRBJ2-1	CASRLGLAGVKQFF	TGTGCCAGCAGACTGGGACTAGCGGGCGTCAAACAGTTCTTC
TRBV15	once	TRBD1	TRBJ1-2	CATSKDRGLYGYTF	TGTGCCACCAGCAAGGACAGGGGGCTCTATGGCTACACCTTC
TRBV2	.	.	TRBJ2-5	CASSDSLETQYF	TGTGCCAGCAGTGATTCGTTGGAGACCCAGTACTTC
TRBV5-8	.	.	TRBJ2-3	CASSLRGAATDTQYF	TGTGCCAGCAGCTTACGGGGGGCGGCCACAGATACGCAGTATTTT
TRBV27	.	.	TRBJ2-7	CASSLFLATGEQYF	TGTGCCAGCAGTTTATTTTTAGCGACGGGGGAGCAGTACTTC
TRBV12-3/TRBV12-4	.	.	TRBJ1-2	CASSLAGNYTF	TGTGCCAGCAGTTTAGCGGGCAACTACACCTTC
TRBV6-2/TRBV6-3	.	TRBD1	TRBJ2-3	CASSYPGQGLTDTQYF	TGTGCCAGCAGTTACCCCGGACAGGGGCTCACAGATACGCAGTATTTT
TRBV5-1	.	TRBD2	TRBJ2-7	CASSLAGLAGGSYEQYF	TGCGCCAGCAGCTTGGCGGGACTAGCGGGAGGATCCTACGAGCAGTACTTC
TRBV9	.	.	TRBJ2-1	CASSPLMASPGDYNEQFF	TGTGCCAGCAGCCCTCTTATGGCTAGTCCGGGGGACTACAATGAGCAGTTCTTC
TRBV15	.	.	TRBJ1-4	CATSTGGTVEKLFF	TGTGCCACCAGCACGGGGGGCACTGTAGAAAAACTGTTTTTT
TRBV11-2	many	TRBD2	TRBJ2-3	CASSLGTSVYSTDTQYF	TGTGCCAGCAGCTTAGGTACTAGCGTTTATAGCACAGATACGCAGTATTTT
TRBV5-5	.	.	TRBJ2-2	CASSSEGGELFF	TGTGCCAGCAGCTCTGAGGGCGGGGAGCTGTTTTTT
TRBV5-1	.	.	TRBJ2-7	CASSSGRLTSSYEQYF	TGCGCCAGCAGCTCAGGTCGGCTAACGAGCTCCTACGAGCAGTACTTC
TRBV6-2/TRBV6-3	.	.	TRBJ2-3	CASSYVGGDTQYF	TGTGCCAGCAGTTATGTGGGAGGAGATACGCAGTATTTT
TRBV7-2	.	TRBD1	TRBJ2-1	CASSSGTGHYNEQFF	TGTGCCAGCAGCTCCGGGACAGGCCATTACAATGAGCAGTTCTTC
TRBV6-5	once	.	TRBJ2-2	CASSISGGTGELFF	TGTGCCAGCAGCATATCCGGGGGCACCGGGGAGCTGTTTTTT
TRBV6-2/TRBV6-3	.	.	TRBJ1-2	CASSFLDTSNYGYTF	TGTGCCAGCAGTTTCTTGGACACCTCTAACTATGGCTACACCTTC
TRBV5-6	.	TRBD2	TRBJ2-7	CASTVTSGLYEQYF	TGTGCCAGCACTGTGACTAGCGGGTTATACGAGCAGTACTTC
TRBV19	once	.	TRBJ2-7	CASSRSRGDEQYF	TGTGCCAGTAGCCGATCGCGGGGAGACGAGCAGTACTTC
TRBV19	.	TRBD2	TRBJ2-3	CASSIALAGTDTQYF	TGTGCCAGTAGTATAGCTCTAGCGGGCACAGATACGCAGTATTTT
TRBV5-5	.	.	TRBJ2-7	CASSLWEGSPYEQYF	TGTGCCAGCAGCCTATGGGAAGGGAGTCCCTACGAGCAGTACTTC
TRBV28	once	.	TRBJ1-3	CASSQPTGLSSGNTIYF	TGTGCCAGCAGTCAACCAACCGGACTGAGCTCTGGAAACACCATATATTTT
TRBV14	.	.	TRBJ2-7	CASSQDGRVYEQYF	TGTGCCAGCAGCCAAGACGGGCGGGTCTACGAGCAGTACTTC
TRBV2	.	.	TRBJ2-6	CASSEALGTGANVLTF	TGTGCCAGCAGTGAAGCTCTCGGGACAGGGGCCAACGTCCTGACTTTC
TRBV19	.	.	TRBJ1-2	CASRPKTWSTFVLGGYTF	TGTGCCAGTAGGCCAAAAACGTGGTCAACATTTGTCCTAGGCGGCTACACCTTC
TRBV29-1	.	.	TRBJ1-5	CSVTTGSNQPQHF	TGCAGCGTAACCACTGGTAGCAATCAGCCCCAGCATTTT
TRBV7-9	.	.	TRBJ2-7	CASSSDRPLAYEQYF	TGTGCCAGCAGCTCTGACAGGCCCTTGGCCTACGAGCAGTACTTC
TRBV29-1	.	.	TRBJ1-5	CSVGHLNQPQHF	TGCAGCGTGGGACATCTAAATCAGCCCCAGCATTTT
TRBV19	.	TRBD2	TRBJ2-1	CASRLAGVSYNEQFF	TGTGCCAGCAGACTAGCGGGGGTCTCCTACAATGAGCAGTTCTTC
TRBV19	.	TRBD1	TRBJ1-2	CASVGTGVYGYTF	TGTGCCAGTGTGGGGACAGGCGTCTATGGCTACACCTTC
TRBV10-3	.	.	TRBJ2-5	CAISRTVQETQYF	TGTGCCATCAGTCGGACAGTCCAAGAGACCCAGTACTTC
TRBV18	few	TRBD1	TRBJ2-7	CASSPPGQYSYEQYF	TGTGCCAGCTCACCACCGGGACAGTACTCCTACGAGCAGTACTTC
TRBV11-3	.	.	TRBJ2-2	CASSLLSGELFF	TGTGCCAGCAGCTTACTTAGCGGGGAGCTGTTTTTT
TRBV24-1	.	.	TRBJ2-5	CATRGNGMQETQYF	TGTGCCACTAGAGGCAACGGGATGCAAGAGACCCAGTACTTC
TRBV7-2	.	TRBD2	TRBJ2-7	CASSRGLAGASEQYF	TGTGCCAGCAGCCGGGGGCTAGCGGGAGCATCCGAGCAGTACTTC
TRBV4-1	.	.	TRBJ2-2	CASLRQGRQVNTGELFF	TGCGCTTCATTGAGGCAGGGGCGCCAGGTTAACACCGGGGAGCTGTTTTTT
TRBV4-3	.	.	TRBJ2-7	CASSQDSTVLSYEQYF	TGCGCCAGCAGCCAAGATTCGACAGTCCTCTCCTACGAGCAGTACTTC
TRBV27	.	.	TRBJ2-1	CASSTLQTSSYNEQFF	TGTGCCAGCAGTACCCTTCAAACGAGCTCCTACAATGAGCAGTTCTTC
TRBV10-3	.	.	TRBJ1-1	CAISDPQGLGTEAFF	TGTGCCATCAGTGACCCCCAGGGGCTCGGGACTGAAGCTTTCTTT
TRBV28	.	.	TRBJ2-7	CASRFHSSGEQYF	TGTGCCAGCAGATTCCATTCTAGTGGCGAGCAGTACTTC
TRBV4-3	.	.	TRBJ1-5	CASSQGRSSNQPQHF	TGCGCCAGCAGCCAAGGCAGGTCCAGCAATCAGCCCCAGCATTTT
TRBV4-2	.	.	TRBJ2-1	CASSQEVAVSYNEQFF	TGTGCCAGCAGCCAAGAGGTAGCGGTCTCCTACAATGAGCAGTTCTTC
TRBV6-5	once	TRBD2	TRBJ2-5	CASTLASGGQETQYF	TGTGCCAGCACTCTCGCGAGCGGGGGCCAAGAGACCCAGTACTTC
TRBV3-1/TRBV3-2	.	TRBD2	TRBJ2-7	CASSRLAGNEQYF	TGTGCCAGCAGCCGACTAGCGGGGAACGAGCAGTACTTC
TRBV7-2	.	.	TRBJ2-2	CASSLKPTGELFF	TGTGCCAGCAGCTTAAAGCCCACCGGGGAGCTGTTTTTT
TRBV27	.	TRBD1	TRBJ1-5	CASSPYWEQGNSNQPQHF	TGTGCCAGCAGCCCTTATTGGGAACAGGGGAATAGCAATCAGCCCCAGCATTTT
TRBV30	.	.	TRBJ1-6	CAWSAQHNNSPLHF	TGTGCCTGGAGTGCCCAACATAATAATTCACCCCTCCACTTT
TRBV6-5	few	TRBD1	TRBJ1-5	CASSYTRTGEQPQHF	TGTGCCAGCAGTTACACCAGGACAGGGGAACAGCCCCAGCATTTT
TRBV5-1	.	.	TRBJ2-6	CASSPTGSGANVLTF	TGCGCCAGCAGCCCTACAGGCTCTGGGGCCAACGTCCTGACTTTC
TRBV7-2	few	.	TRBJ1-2	CASSFGGGAVGGYTF	TGTGCCAGCAGCTTCGGAGGAGGGGCCGTCGGTGGCTACACCTTC
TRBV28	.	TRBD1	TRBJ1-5	CASTVTGVGNQPQHF	TGTGCCAGCACCGTTACAGGGGTTGGCAATCAGCCCCAGCATTTT
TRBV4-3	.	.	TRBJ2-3	CASSLREGTDTQYF	TGCGCCAGCAGCCTCAGGGAGGGCACAGATACGCAGTATTTT
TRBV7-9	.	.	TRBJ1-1	CASSLTGRGRNTEAFF	TGTGCCAGCAGCTTAACAGGGCGAGGGCGGAACACTGAAGCTTTCTTT